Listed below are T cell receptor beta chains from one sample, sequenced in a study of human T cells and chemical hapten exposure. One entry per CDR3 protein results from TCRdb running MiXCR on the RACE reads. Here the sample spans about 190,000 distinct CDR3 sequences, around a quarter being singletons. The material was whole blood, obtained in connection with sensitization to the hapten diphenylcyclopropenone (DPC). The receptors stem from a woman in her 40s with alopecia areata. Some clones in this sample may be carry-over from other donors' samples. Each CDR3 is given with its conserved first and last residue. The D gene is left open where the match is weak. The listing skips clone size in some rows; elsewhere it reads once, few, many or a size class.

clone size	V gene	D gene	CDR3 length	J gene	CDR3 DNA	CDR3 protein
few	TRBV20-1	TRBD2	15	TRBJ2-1	TGCAGTGCTAGCACTATAGCGGGAGATATCAATGAGCAGTTCTTC	CSASTIAGDINEQFF
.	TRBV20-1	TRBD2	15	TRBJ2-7	TGCAGTGCTAGGGAAGGTTCGGCGGGAGCTCGAGAGCAGTACTTC	CSAREGSAGAREQYF
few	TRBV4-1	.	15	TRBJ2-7	TGCGCCAGCAGCCAAGCACAGGGCGCTACCTACGAGCAGTACTTC	CASSQAQGATYEQYF
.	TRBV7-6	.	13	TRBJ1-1	TGTGCCAGCAGCTTAACGGACGGGACTGAAGCTTTCTTT	CASSLTDGTEAFF
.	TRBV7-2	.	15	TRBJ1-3	TGTGCCAGCAGCACTGGCGGCGGGGGCGGATACACCATATATTTT	CASSTGGGGGYTIYF
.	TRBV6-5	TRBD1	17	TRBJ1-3	TGTGCCAGCAGTTACACCGGGACAGCGCTTTCTGGAAACACCATATATTTT	CASSYTGTALSGNTIYF
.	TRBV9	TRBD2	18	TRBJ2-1	TGTGCCAGCAGCGTAGGAGTAGCGGGAGAGGGCAGTGGTCGCGAGCAGTTCTTC	CASSVGVAGEGSGREQFF
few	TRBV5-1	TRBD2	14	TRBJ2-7	TGCGCCAGCAGCCTGGACGGGACCGGGACTAGGGCTTACTTC	CASSLDGTGTRAYF
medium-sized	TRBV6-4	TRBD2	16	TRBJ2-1	TGTGCCAGCAGTGCTACTAGCGGGAACCCATCCAATGAGCAGTTCTTC	CASSATSGNPSNEQFF
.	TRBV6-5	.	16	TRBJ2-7	TGTGCCAGCAGTTACGGGGCGCCGGGAGTCACCTACGAGCAGTACTTC	CASSYGAPGVTYEQYF
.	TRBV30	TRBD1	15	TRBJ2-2	TGTGCCTGGAGTGTGTCCCGACAGGGGCCCGGGGAGCTGTTTTTT	CAWSVSRQGPGELFF
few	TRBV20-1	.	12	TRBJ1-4	TGCAGTGCTAAGGTGGAGGGAGGAAAACTGTTTTTT	CSAKVEGGKLFF
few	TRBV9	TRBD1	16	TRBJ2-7	TGTGCCAGCAGCGCCGTTGCCGGGACAGCAGTCTACGAGCAGTACTTC	CASSAVAGTAVYEQYF
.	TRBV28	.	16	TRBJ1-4	TGTGCCAGCAGCCCTACAGAGATCGCGACTAATGAAAAACTGTTTTTT	CASSPTEIATNEKLFF
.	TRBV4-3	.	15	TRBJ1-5	TGCGCCAGCAGCCAAGAACCTAGAAGCAATCAGCCCCAGCATTTT	CASSQEPRSNQPQHF
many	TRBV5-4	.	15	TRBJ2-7	TGTGCCAGCAGCTTGGAGGGGGGAGGGCCTGACGAGCAGTACTTC	CASSLEGGGPDEQYF
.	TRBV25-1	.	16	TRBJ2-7	TGTGCCAGCAGCAAAGGGACTCACAGGGGATATCACGAGCAGTACTTC	CASSKGTHRGYHEQYF
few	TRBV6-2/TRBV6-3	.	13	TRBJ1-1	TGTGCCAGCAGTTACTCTGCGGTGACTGAAGCTTTCTTT	CASSYSAVTEAFF
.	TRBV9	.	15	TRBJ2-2	TGTGCCAGCAGCCCAAGAGGGGGGAACACCGGGGAGCTGTTTTTT	CASSPRGGNTGELFF
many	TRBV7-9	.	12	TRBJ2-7	TGTGCCAGCAGCTTAGAGAGCCTCGAGCAGTACTTC	CASSLESLEQYF
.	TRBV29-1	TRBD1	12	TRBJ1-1	TGCAGCGTCTGGGACAGGAACACTGAAGCTTTCTTT	CSVWDRNTEAFF
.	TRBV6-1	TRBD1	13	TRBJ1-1	TGTGCCAGCAGTCCAGGGGGCGTCACTGAAGCTTTCTTT	CASSPGGVTEAFF
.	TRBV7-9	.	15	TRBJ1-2	TGTGCCAGCAGCCCCAGGCAAGGGGAGGACTATGGCTACACCTTC	CASSPRQGEDYGYTF
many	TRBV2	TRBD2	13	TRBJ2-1	TGTGCCAGCAGGCTAGCGGTATACAATGAGCAGTTCTTC	CASRLAVYNEQFF
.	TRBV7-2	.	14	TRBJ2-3	TGTGCCAGCAGCTCCAGGCTCGGCACAGATACGCAGTATTTT	CASSSRLGTDTQYF
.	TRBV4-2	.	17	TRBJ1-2	TGTGCCAGCAGCCAAGATTCCCCCGGGAACCGAAACTATGGCTACACCTTC	CASSQDSPGNRNYGYTF
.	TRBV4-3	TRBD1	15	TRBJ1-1	TGCGCCAGCAGCCGACTACAGGGGACGGGCACTGAAGCTTTCTTT	CASSRLQGTGTEAFF
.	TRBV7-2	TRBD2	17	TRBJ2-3	TGTGCCAGCAGCTCCCCACCCGGGACTAGTTCAACAGATACGCAGTATTTT	CASSSPPGTSSTDTQYF